A single sample is the source of the 26 T cell receptor beta chains below, sequenced in a study of blood T cell repertoires in COVID-19. Produced via immunoSEQ multiplex PCR; TCRdb's table is partial and in-frame only. The data show a few hundred thousand clones, with 70% to 90% seen just once and approximately 6.8% held by the top ten. Sequencing used peripheral blood. All receptors derive from a woman aged 70-85 years with active or convalescent COVID-19.

The chain joins TRBV2 to TRBJ2-5; 15 bases fit TRBD2. Trimming took 9 bases from V and 0 from J; bases not matched to a gene: 5. This CDR3 has 16 residues. Looked up from germline, CDR1 is SNHLY and CDR2 is FYNNEI. The CDR3 here is CARTRTSGGDQETQYF. CDR3 coding DNA: TGTGCCAGAACACGGACTAGCGGGGGGGACCAAGAGACCCAGTACTTC.

This clone was counted a few times. The chain uses TRBV3-1 (or the pseudogene TRBV3-2) and TRBJ1-5; D remains ambiguous. The CDR3 totals 15 residues. The V gene's germline CDR1 is LGHDT and CDR2 YNNKEL (reference sequence). V was trimmed by 2 bases and J by 9 bases, leaving 17 bases between them. Here the CDR3 reads CASSQSDTARSPQHF. In DNA, the CDR3 is TGTGCCAGCAGCCAATCTGACACCGCACGGTCGCCCCAGCATTTT.

The rearrangement uses TRBV5-1 and TRBJ2-3, with a tentative D call TRBD2 (5 bases). Trimming removed 0 bases at V and 4 bases at J, with 12 bases between. The CDR3 sequence is 15 residues long. Germline CDR1 SGHRS, CDR2 YFSETQ. Written as DNA, the CDR3 is TGCGCCAGCAGCTTGGCAGCCAGAGGGCCAGATACGCAGTATTTT. It is translated as CASSLAARGPDTQYF.

The chain uses TRBV10-3 and TRBJ1-1; 9 bases align to TRBD1. J was trimmed by 5 bases and V by 10 bases; bases with no gene match: 8. This CDR3 comprises 13 residues. The V gene's germline CDR1 is ENHRY and CDR2 SYGVKD. CDR3 loop: CATRDRAGTEAFF. CDR3 bases: TGTGCCACGAGGGACAGGGCGGGAACTGAAGCTTTCTTT.

The chain carries TRBV29-1 and TRBJ1-5; 8 nucleotides align to TRBD1. Losses at the gene ends were 7 bases for V and 1 base for J; bases not matched to a gene: 9. Per the germline V gene, CDR1 is SQVTM and CDR2 is ANQGSEA. The CDR3 is 15 residues long. In DNA, the CDR3 is TGCAGCGCTCGACAGGGGAGTGGAAGCAATCAGCCCCAGCATTTT. This encodes CSARQGSGSNQPQHF.

The chain has TRBV6-5 and TRBJ2-5; 7 bases are shared with TRBD2. The trim removed 2 bases at V and 0 bases at J, leaving 6 bases unmatched. Looked up from germline, CDR1 is MNHEY and CDR2 is SVGAGI. This CDR3 region has 16 residues. The CDR3, as DNA: TGTGCCAGCAGTTACGCGAGCGGGGCGTACCAAGAGACCCAGTACTTC. This translates into CASSYASGAYQETQYF.

The V call is TRBV5-4, the J call TRBJ2-7; 8 nucleotides align to TRBD2. Germline CDR1 is SGHNT and CDR2 is YYREEE (reference sequence). V gave up 2 bases and J gave up 7 bases; unmatched junction bases: 5. The CDR3 is 13 residues long. Written as DNA, the CDR3 is TGTGCCAGCAGCTTAGCGGGGGTGAGGGAGCAGTACTTC. It specifies CASSLAGVREQYF.

The chain's CDR3 is CATSEGLVNEQFF. CDR3 sequence (DNA): TGTGCCACCAGTGAAGGACTAGTCAATGAGCAGTTCTTC. J is TRBJ2-1 and V is TRBV24-1; 7 nucleotides match TRBD2. CDR1 is KGHDR, CDR2 SFDVKD, per germline. V lost 4 bases to trimming and J lost 6 bases; unmatched junction nucleotides: 2. The CDR3 totals 13 residues.

The V and J genes are TRBV6-5 and TRBJ1-4; 10 bases are shared with TRBD1. The J segment lost 8 bases and the V segment lost 5 bases, leaving 8 bases of the junction unmatched. The CDR3 extends over 15 amino acids. Per the germline V gene, CDR1 is MNHEY and CDR2 is SVGAGI. CDR3 DNA: TGTGCCAGCAGTACCGGGACAGGGGTTGGAGAAAAACTGTTTTTT. Residues: CASSTGTGVGEKLFF.

The rearrangement uses TRBV5-4 and TRBJ2-3; D unclear. The CDR3 covers 17 residues. Trimming stripped 5 bases from V and 0 bases from J, with 19 bases between. CDR1 is SGHNT and CDR2 is YYREEE in the germline V gene (reference sequence). CDR3: CASRRRKTSTSTDTQYF. The CDR3 DNA is TGTGCCAGCAGAAGGCGGAAGACCTCGACTAGCACAGATACGCAGTATTTT.

V gene TRBV5-1 combines with J gene TRBJ1-1; 9 nucleotides agree with TRBD1. The CDR3 runs 14 residues. Germline V gives CDR1 SGHRS, CDR2 YFSETQ. The trim removed 6 bases at V and 2 bases at J, leaving 5 bases unmatched. CDR3 region: CASKPGQGNTEAFF. The CDR3 DNA is TGCGCCAGCAAACCGGGACAGGGAAACACTGAAGCTTTCTTT. The entire variable domain, with the rest obtained from reference TRBV5-1 and TRBJ1-1, is as follows: KAGVTQTPRYLIKTRGQQVTLSCSPISGHRSVSWYQQTPGQGLQFLFEYFSETQRNKGNFPGRFSGRQFSNSRSEMNVSTLELGDSALYLCASKPGQGNTEAFFGQGTRLTVV.

This chain uses TRBV4-3 with TRBJ2-7, with D perhaps TRBD1 (6 bases). V lost 0 bases and J lost 3, with 12 bases in between. CDR3 length: 15 amino acids. Germline CDR1 and CDR2: LGHNA and YSLEER. The CDR3 loop is CASSQDPGQLYEQYF. The CDR3 nucleotides read TGCGCCAGCAGCCAAGACCCCGGACAGCTCTACGAGCAGTACTTC.

The J gene is TRBJ1-3, the V gene TRBV5-4; 7 bases match TRBD1. CDR3 length: 17 amino acids. Germline lookup yields CDR1 SGHNT and CDR2 YYREEE (reference sequence). Losses at the gene ends were 2 bases for V and 0 bases for J; bases not matched to a gene: 8. The CDR3 region has the DNA TGTGCCAGCAGCTTCGGGGACAGATGGGACTCTGGAAACACCATATATTTT. It yields the protein CASSFGDRWDSGNTIYF.

The chain has TRBV9 and TRBJ2-5; D remains unclear. The CDR3 sequence is 14 residues long. Germline V gives CDR1 SGDLS, CDR2 YYNGEE. V lost 0 bases to trimming and J lost 5 bases, with 11 bases between them. The CDR3 bases are TGTGCCAGCAGCGTAGCGGCTAGTGGGGAGACCCAGTACTTC. As protein: CASSVAASGETQYF.

The gene calls are TRBV6-2 or TRBV6-3 and TRBJ1-3; D unresolved. The germline V gene encodes CDR1 MNHEY and CDR2 SVGEGT. Trimming removed 2 bases from V and 3 bases from J, with 8 bases in between. CDR3 length: 14 amino acids. The DNA for the CDR3 is TGTGCCAGCAGTTACGCCGGGTATGGAAACACCATATATTTT. It specifies CASSYAGYGNTIYF.

The J gene is TRBJ1-2, the V gene TRBV2; D may be TRBD1 (6 bases). Trimming took 5 bases from V and 2 from J, leaving 12 bases between them. The length of the CDR3 is 14 residues. Germline V gene sequence: CDR1 SNHLY, CDR2 FYNNEI. CDR3 sequence (DNA): TGTGCCAGCAGTCCCCTTGGGGGCAACTATGGCTACACCTTC. This codes for CASSPLGGNYGYTF.

This clone came up a few times. This chain joins TRBV19 and TRBJ1-1, with a possible D match to TRBD1 (6 bases). The CDR3 runs to 13 residues. V shed 7 bases and J shed 4 bases, with 13 bases lying between them. Looked up from germline, CDR1 is LNHDA and CDR2 is SQIVND (reference sequence). For the CDR3, the DNA is TGTGCCAGTATGAGGGAAGGGGGCACTGAAGCTTTCTTT. Its translation: CASMREGGTEAFF.

CDR3 sequence (DNA): TGTGCCAGCAGCGTAGGTACAGACGGAAACACCATATATTTT. Translation gives CASSVGTDGNTIYF. The gene calls are TRBV9 and TRBJ1-3; D not certain. CDR1 and CDR2 (germline): SGDLS, YYNGEE. V dropped 0 bases and J dropped 4 bases, with 8 bases sitting between them. The CDR3 has 14 residues.

The rearrangement uses TRBV7-2 and TRBJ1-5; D call uncertain. This CDR3 spans 13 amino acids. Trimming removed 2 bases from V and 3 bases from J, with 5 bases in between. Germline CDR1 reads SGHTA; CDR2 reads FQGNSA. CDR3 sequence reads: CASSLFYNQPQHF. Here the CDR3 DNA reads TGTGCCAGCAGCTTATTCTACAATCAGCCCCAGCATTTT.

The chain joins TRBV27 to TRBJ2-3, with 7 bases matching TRBD1. V was clipped by 4 bases and J by 5 bases; unmatched bases: 3. Looked up from germline, CDR1 is MNHEY and CDR2 is SMNVEV (reference sequence). CDR3 length equals 13 residues. Written as DNA, the CDR3 is TGTGCCAGCAGTTACAGGGGCGGAGATACGCAGTATTTT. The encoded protein is CASSYRGGDTQYF.

The chain combines TRBV10-3 with TRBJ1-1; no firm D call. V lost 10 bases to trimming and J lost 3 bases, with 12 bases between them. The germline gives CDR1 ENHRY, CDR2 SYGVKD. This CDR3 has 12 residues. CDR3 nucleotides: TGTGCCAGCGGACTCTTTGACACTGAAGCTTTCTTT. It specifies CASGLFDTEAFF.

The chain uses TRBV18 and TRBJ2-6; tentative D call: TRBD1 (5 bases). CDR3 length: 16 residues. Germline V gives CDR1 KGHSH, CDR2 LQKENI. Trimming took 0 bases from V and 1 from J, leaving 7 bases between them. CDR3 residues: CASSPPAGSGANVLTF. The CDR3, as DNA: TGTGCCAGCTCACCACCGGCAGGGTCTGGGGCCAACGTCCTGACTTTC. The variable domain in full, with the rest retrieved from reference TRBV18 and TRBJ2-6, is NAGVMQNPRHLVRRRGQEARLRCSPMKGHSHVYWYRQLPEEGLKFMVYLQKENIIDESGMPKERFSAEFPKEGPSILRIQQVVRGDSAAYFCASSPPAGSGANVLTFGAGSRLTVL.

This chain uses TRBV6-5 with TRBJ1-5; TRBD1 might be the D (6 bases). The CDR3 consists of 14 residues. Germline-derived CDR1 and CDR2 are MNHEY and SVGAGI. The V and J ends lost 5 bases and 1 base respectively, with 9 bases between them. This CDR3 reads CASSPQGSNQPQHF. The CDR3, as DNA: TGTGCCAGCAGTCCACAGGGAAGCAATCAGCCCCAGCATTTT.

The chain links TRBV7-2 to TRBJ2-7; 7 bases map to TRBD1. CDR1 SGHTA and CDR2 FQGNSA come from the germline V gene. The CDR3 runs 13 residues. Unmatched junction bases numbered 2, after V lost 4 bases and J lost 2 bases. The CDR3 DNA reads TGTGCCAGCAGCTCGACAGGGACCTACGAGCAGTACTTC. This translates into CASSSTGTYEQYF.

This clone was detected only a few times. The chain is built from TRBV12-3 or TRBV12-4 and TRBJ1-2; no clear D. The CDR3 has 13 residues. V was trimmed by 8 bases and J by 0 bases, leaving 10 bases between them. CDR3 sequence (DNA): TGTGCCAGCCTAGGAACCGCTAACTATGGCTACACCTTC. It specifies CASLGTANYGYTF.

This clone was counted a single time. The V call is TRBV9, the J call TRBJ2-7; no definite D call. V was shortened by 0 bases and J by 7 bases, with 14 bases between the two germline ends. The CDR3 totals 14 residues. Germline V CDR1 and CDR2: SGDLS, YYNGEE. The chain's CDR3 is CASSVEGRSSEQYF. CDR3 in DNA: TGTGCCAGCAGCGTAGAAGGCAGGTCCTCGGAGCAGTACTTC.